This record looks at one T cell receptor (beta chain) sequence and its context. Its specificity is unknown. PCR was performed using 60 Vbeta and 13 Jbeta primers. Profiled with immunoSEQ multiplex PCR; TCRdb holds only in-frame clones, not every one. This table has approximately 160,000 clones, 60% to 80% appearing once. This specimen comes from a study of cytomegalovirus exposure and HLA in healthy donors. Study overall: Unique TCRs numbering approximately 80 million, obtained from HLA-typed donors, made up an early data release. Study-wide results and caveats: Researchers left out some V segments, among them TRBV6-2 and TRBV6-3, as indistinguishable. In vitro confirmation showed three CMV-associated chains to be CMV antigen specific.

Germline trimming cut 4 bases from V and 5 bases from J; bases unmatched to any gene: 5. This CDR3 is built from 15 residues. Germline values: CDR1 SGHRS, CDR2 YFSETQ. The sample taken for sequencing was PBMCs. The source of this sequence is a middle-aged woman in good health and CMV-seropositive. This rearrangement joins TRBV5-1 to TRBJ2-5, with 13 bases identical to TRBD2. The CDR3 region has the DNA TGCGCCAGCAGCCCCGGGACTAGCGGGGCGGAGACCCAGTACTTC. It is translated as CASSPGTSGAETQYF.